One T cell receptor (beta chain) is described in this entry. This CDR3 has 16 residues. CDR1 and CDR2 from the germline V gene are MNHEY and SMNVEV (reference sequence). Trimming cost V 3 bases and J 6 bases; bases outside gene matches: 10. These data belong to a study of T cell repertoires in cytomegalovirus infection. Background on the study: Public signatures in TCR beta pointed to CMV infection and matching HLA type.

TCRdb re-called the reads through MiXCR, storing one row per CDR3 protein. The profile covers hundreds of thousands of distinct CDR3 sequences, with less than 40% appearing a single time and under 3.5% taken by the ten largest. The receptor was isolated from a human donor in good health (CMV status not recorded). Some clones in this sample may be carry-over from other donors' samples. The V and J genes are TRBV27 and TRBJ2-1; 8 bases agree with TRBD2. Sequenced material: PBMCs. CDR3 protein: CASSFSSGRLINEQFF. The CDR3 DNA follows: TGTGCCAGCAGTTTTTCTAGCGGGCGACTTATCAATGAGCAGTTCTTC.